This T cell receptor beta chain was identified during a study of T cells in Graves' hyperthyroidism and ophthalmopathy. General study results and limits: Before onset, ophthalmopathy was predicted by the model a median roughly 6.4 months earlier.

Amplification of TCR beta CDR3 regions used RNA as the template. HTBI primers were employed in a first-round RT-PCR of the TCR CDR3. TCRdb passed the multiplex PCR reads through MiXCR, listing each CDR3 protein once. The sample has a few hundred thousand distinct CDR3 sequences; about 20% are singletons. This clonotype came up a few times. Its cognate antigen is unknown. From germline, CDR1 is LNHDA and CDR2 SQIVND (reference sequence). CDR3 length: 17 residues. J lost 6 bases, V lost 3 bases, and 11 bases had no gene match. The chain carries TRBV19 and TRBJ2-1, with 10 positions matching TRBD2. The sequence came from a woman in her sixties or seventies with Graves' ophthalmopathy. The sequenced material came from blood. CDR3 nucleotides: TGTGCCAGTAGTATTAGTCGGGCTAGCGGGAGCCCCAATGAGCAGTTCTTC. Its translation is CASSISRASGSPNEQFF.